This entry is about one TCR beta chain. Germline V gives CDR1 MNHEY, CDR2 SMNVEV (reference sequence). This CDR3 region has 13 residues. Trimming stripped 3 bases from V and 4 bases from J, with 9 bases between. The data belong to a study of cytomegalovirus exposure and HLA in healthy donors. In the PCR, 60 Vbeta and 13 Jbeta primers were used. The protocol was immunoSEQ multiplex PCR, while the TCRdb copy is restricted to in-frame clones and leaves out a portion. The profile covers 100,000 to 150,000 clones, with 84% appearing a single time and 2.5% to 3% taken by the ten largest. Sequenced: PBMCs. This sequence originates from a woman aged 18-29 years in good health and CMV-seropositive. The J gene is TRBJ1-2, the V gene TRBV27, with D tentatively TRBD1 (5 bases). This CDR3 is CASSLQGGYGYTF. CDR3 sequence (DNA): TGTGCCAGCAGTTTGCAGGGAGGCTATGGCTACACCTTC.